This record looks at one T cell receptor beta chain sequence and its context. Its antigen is not known. This record comes from a study of siplizumab effects on memory and regulatory T cells. Study-wide results and limits: Significantly reduced by siplizumab was the cumulative frequency of alloreactive sequences, namely those traceable to unstimulated CD4+ memory cells. Just a small share of alloreactive clones was traced back to unstimulated subsets.

V lost 5 bases and J lost 8; bases outside the gene matches: 15. From germline, CDR1 is SGHAT and CDR2 FQNNGV. The CDR3 contains 16 residues. Some 97,000 TCR templates underwent assay in every sample. The data were produced by immunoSEQ multiplex PCR, yet TCRdb's version contains in-frame clones alone and is incomplete. The sample includes tens of thousands of clones, 91% seen only once; the top ten take about 27%. Sequencing input: CD8+ T cells sorted from blood. The sequence was obtained from a human donor in good health. The chain uses TRBV11-2 and TRBJ1-2; the match to TRBD1 covers 9 bases. For the CDR3, the DNA is TGTGCCAGCAGCCTACATTTCTCCGGGACAGGGATGGGCTACACCTTC. Translated, it gives CASSLHFSGTGMGYTF.